These 19 T cell receptor beta chains came from one sample sequenced in a study of cytomegalovirus exposure and HLA in healthy donors. 60 Vbeta and 13 Jbeta primers were used in PCR. Sequencing was performed with immunoSEQ multiplex PCR; in TCRdb, only in-frame clones are kept and a portion is missing. The table has around 150,000 clones, 61% seen once. Sample: PBMCs. Source of these receptors: a male donor in good health and CMV-seronegative.

The rearrangement uses TRBV10-1 and TRBJ1-6; D remains unclear. CDR3 size: 16 residues. Germline V gene data show CDR1 as WNHNN and CDR2 as SYGVQD (reference sequence). The V end was cut by 11 bases, the J end by 0 bases, with 17 bases between. The CDR3 sequence is CAPYGPGSSYNSPLHF. CDR3 DNA: TGCGCCCCCTACGGGCCCGGGAGCTCCTATAATTCACCCCTCCACTTT.

In this sample, this clone turned up once. The chain has TRBV6-6 and TRBJ1-1; no definite D call. The V and J ends lost 7 bases and 0 bases respectively, with 12 bases between them. The CDR3 has 14 amino acids. Germline assignment: CDR1 MNHNY and CDR2 SVGAGI (reference sequence). The DNA of the CDR3 is TGTGCCAGCACCGCTCGAGGGTTGAACACTGAAGCTTTCTTT. This gives the protein CASTARGLNTEAFF.

The J gene is TRBJ2-5, the V gene TRBV7-6; 7 bases map to TRBD2. The CDR3 loop spans 14 amino acids. The trim removed 4 bases at V and 4 bases at J, leaving 6 bases unmatched. Looked up from germline, CDR1 is SGHVS and CDR2 is FNYEAQ. The CDR3 loop reads CASSSQRGLETQYF. The CDR3 DNA follows: TGTGCCAGCAGCTCCCAGCGGGGCCTAGAGACCCAGTACTTC. The full variable domain, its missing parts supplied by reference TRBV7-6 and TRBJ2-5, is GAGVSQSPRYKVTKRGQDVALRCDPISGHVSLYWYRQALGQGPEFLTYFNYEAQQDKSGLPNDRFSAERPEGSISTLTIQRTEQRDSAMYRCASSSQRGLETQYFGPGTRLLVL.

The chain has TRBV12-5 and TRBJ2-2; 7 bases align to TRBD1. This CDR3 has 14 residues. Trimming at V came to 5 bases and at J to 4 bases, leaving 4 bases not matched to a gene. In germline, CDR1 is LGHNT, CDR2 FRNRAP. The CDR3 DNA reads TGTGCTAGTGGTCGACAGGGATCCACCGGGGAGCTGTTTTTT. This encodes CASGRQGSTGELFF.

The chain has TRBV7-8 and TRBJ2-7, with TRBD2 matching over 13 bases. Per germline, CDR1 SGHVS and CDR2 FQNEAQ. With 3 bases clipped from V and 3 bases from J, the junction kept 5 bases outside the gene matches. The CDR3 sequence is 16 residues long. As DNA, the CDR3 is TGTGCCAGCAGCTTCGGGACTAGCGGGGACAACTACGAGCAGTACTTC. Encoded protein: CASSFGTSGDNYEQYF.

The V and J genes are TRBV11-3 and TRBJ2-2, with a possible D match to TRBD1 (5 bases). Germline CDR1 SGHNT, CDR2 YENEEA. There are 15 residues in the CDR3. Between the trimmed V and J ends, which lost 5 bases and 6 bases, there was a span of 16 bases. CDR3 sequence (DNA): TGTGCCAGCAGCCCAGCAGGGTTCGGTCCCGGGGAGCTGTTTTTT. Encoded protein: CASSPAGFGPGELFF.

This clone was found once. The rearrangement joins TRBV7-9 to TRBJ1-2; possible D gene TRBD1, 5 bases. This CDR3 contains 14 residues. Trimming stripped 3 bases from V and 2 bases from J, with 10 bases between. CDR1 is SEHNR, CDR2 FQNEAQ, per germline (reference sequence). The CDR3 DNA reads as TGTGCCAGCAGCTTCCCGACAGTCAACTATGGCTACACCTTC. Its protein is CASSFPTVNYGYTF.

The table lists this clone with a few counts. The gene calls are TRBV19 and TRBJ2-5; the match to TRBD2 covers 13 bases. Losses at the gene ends were 5 bases for V and 4 bases for J; bases not matched to a gene: 7. The CDR3 covers 16 residues. Germline V lookup: CDR1 LNHDA, CDR2 SQIVND (reference sequence). CDR3 in DNA: TGTGCCAGTAGTCCAAGGACTAGCGGGGGATCAGAGACCCAGTACTTC. This sequence encodes CASSPRTSGGSETQYF.

The chain links TRBV19 to TRBJ2-5; TRBD2 agrees at 11 bases. Trimming cost V 6 bases and J 7 bases; bases outside gene matches: 16. The CDR3 length is 17 residues. CDR1 and CDR2 (germline): LNHDA, SQIVND (reference sequence). The CDR3 DNA reads TGTGCCAGTAGCCTCCTCACTAGCGGGGGAGGCATTAGGACCCAGTACTTC. Protein product: CASSLLTSGGGIRTQYF.

This sequence joins TRBV19 and TRBJ1-6; the D is unclear. The CDR3 contains 15 residues. The germline gives CDR1 LNHDA, CDR2 SQIVND (reference sequence). Trimming stripped 1 base from V and 0 bases from J, with 4 bases between. CDR3 in amino acids: CASSIGASYNSPLHF. As DNA, the CDR3 is TGTGCCAGTAGTATAGGGGCCTCCTATAATTCACCCCTCCACTTT. The full variable domain, its missing parts supplied by reference TRBV19 and TRBJ1-6, is DGGITQSPKYLFRKEGQNVTLSCEQNLNHDAMYWYRQDPGQGLRLIYYSQIVNDFQKGDIAEGYSVSREKKESFPLTVTSAQKNPTAFYLCASSIGASYNSPLHFGNGTRLTVT.

This chain joins TRBV2 and TRBJ2-3; 7 nucleotides match TRBD2. This CDR3 has 16 residues. Per germline, CDR1 SNHLY and CDR2 FYNNEI. Losses at the gene ends were 2 bases for V and 1 base for J; bases not matched to a gene: 6. In DNA, the CDR3 is TGTGCCAGCAGTGAAAGGGCGAGCGGGGGCACAGATACGCAGTATTTT. Translating it yields CASSERASGGTDTQYF. The full variable domain, completed using reference TRBV2 and TRBJ2-3, is EPEVTQTPSHQVTQMGQEVILRCVPISNHLYFYWYRQILGQKVEFLVSFYNNEISEKSEIFDDQFSVERPDGSNFTLKIRSTKLEDSAMYFCASSERASGGTDTQYFGPGTRLTVL.

This chain uses TRBV5-4 with TRBJ2-7; 8 positions match TRBD1. The V and J ends lost 4 bases and 0 bases, in that order; junction bases with no gene match: 9. The CDR3 loop spans 16 amino acids. Germline V gene sequence: CDR1 SGHNT, CDR2 YYREEE (reference sequence). The CDR3 coding sequence is TGTGCCAGCAGCCCGCATTCGGGACAGGTCTCCTACGAGCAGTACTTC. This encodes CASSPHSGQVSYEQYF.

V and J are TRBV18 and TRBJ1-4, with D unresolved. This CDR3 contains 16 residues. CDR1 and CDR2 (germline): KGHSH, LQKENI. Deletions cut 5 bases from V and 4 bases from J, with 17 bases between. CDR3 in DNA: TGTGCCAGCTCATTCTACCGGGTCCCGGGTAATGAAAAACTGTTTTTT. This codes for CASSFYRVPGNEKLFF.

This chain connects TRBV7-8 to TRBJ1-1; the D is unclear. CDR3 length: 14 amino acids. Germline V gene data show CDR1 as SGHVS and CDR2 as FQNEAQ. Trimming cost V 5 bases and J 0 bases, with 10 bases left between them. The CDR3 region has the DNA TGTGCCAGCAGCCAGGCAGAACTGAACACTGAAGCTTTCTTT. Translated, it gives CASSQAELNTEAFF.

The chain recombines TRBV5-4 with TRBJ2-7, with TRBD2 as a possible D gene (7 bases). Germline values: CDR1 SGHNT, CDR2 YYREEE (reference sequence). Trimming removed 4 bases from V and 2 bases from J, with 13 bases in between. CDR3 size: 14 residues. The chain's CDR3 is CASSPGGQPYEQYF. The CDR3 DNA follows: TGTGCCAGCAGCCCGGGGGGACAACCCTACGAGCAGTACTTC.

This CDR3 reads CASSLGSGTGDRYF. The DNA of the CDR3 is TGTGCCAGCAGCTTAGGGTCCGGGACAGGGGATCGGTACTTC. V usage is TRBV7-3 and J usage is TRBJ2-7; 10 bases match TRBD1. The CDR3 covers 14 residues. The germline V gene encodes CDR1 SGHTA and CDR2 FQGTGA. The junction had 10 bases not matched to a gene; V was cut back by 2 bases and J by 12 bases.

This clone was picked up a small number of times. The chain links TRBV5-1 to TRBJ2-5, with TRBD2 matching 7 bases. Germline V gives CDR1 SGHRS, CDR2 YFSETQ. The CDR3 has 17 residues. V trimming: 0 bases; J trimming: 7 bases; junction bases outside the gene matches: 15. CDR3 coding DNA: TGCGCCAGCAGCTTGGAGGGAGCGGGGTTTCTCACAGGGACCCAGTACTTC. It specifies CASSLEGAGFLTGTQYF.

This chain links TRBV30 with TRBJ2-3; tentatively, D is TRBD2 (5 bases). V was clipped by 2 bases and J by 5 bases, with 11 bases between them. CDR1 is GTSNPN and CDR2 is SVGIG in the germline V gene (reference sequence). The CDR3 totals 13 residues. As DNA, the CDR3 is TGTGCCTGGAGTATCCAGGCGGGAGATACGCAGTATTTT. This encodes CAWSIQAGDTQYF.

The chain couples TRBV11-2 to TRBJ1-4, with TRBD1 matching 7 bases. J was trimmed by 8 bases and V by 3 bases; bases with no gene match: 6. Germline-derived CDR1 and CDR2 are SGHAT and FQNNGV. CDR3 length: 14 amino acids. The DNA for the CDR3 is TGTGCCAGCAGCTTGTTGACAGGGCGAGAAAAACTGTTTTTT. This gives the protein CASSLLTGREKLFF.